This TCR beta chain was sequenced for a study of T cell repertoires in cytomegalovirus infection. Study overall: Selected CMV epitopes included recently identified HLA-C-restricted ones as well as well-studied HLA-B-restricted ones. CMV infection and matching HLA type were both indicated by public TCR beta signatures. Overall study results and limits: HLA-C-restricted CMV-specific TCR beta clonotypes prevailed in the ex vivo response.

Only a few counts were recorded for this clonotype. Its antigen is as yet unknown. A single record per CDR3 protein comes from TCRdb applying MiXCR to the reads. The repertoire holds under 850,000 distinct CDR3 sequences, with roughly 33% as singletons. The source material was cultured PBMCs, sampled from culture after CMV antigen stimulation. The sequence was obtained from a human donor in good health (CMV status not recorded). Some clones in this sample may be carry-over from other donors' samples.

The CDR3 region is CASSEGFAQETQYF. In DNA, the CDR3 is TGTGCCAGTAGTGAGGGTTTTGCCCAAGAGACCCAGTACTTC. V is TRBV19 and J is TRBJ2-5, with D possibly TRBD2 on 5 matching bases. This CDR3 has 14 residues. V shed 5 bases and J shed 1 base, with 11 bases lying between them. The germline gives CDR1 LNHDA, CDR2 SQIVND (reference sequence).